Included here is one T cell receptor (beta chain) sequence, with context. The data belong to a study of blood T cell repertoires in COVID-19. Per germline, CDR1 SGHVS and CDR2 FNYEAQ. The CDR3 totals 16 residues. V was cut by 6 bases and J by 0 bases, with 15 bases left in between. This table comes from immunoSEQ multiplex PCR, and its TCRdb copy is limited to in-frame clones, with some not included. The data show roughly 120,000 clones, with 70% to 75% seen just once and 6% held by the top ten. This chain uses TRBV7-6 with TRBJ1-3, with D possibly matching TRBD1 (6 bases). The TCR originated in an elderly man with COVID-19, enrolled during active disease. Sequenced material: peripheral blood. The CDR3 DNA is TGTGCCAGCAGTCTCAGGGGCGGCAGCTCTGGAAACACCATATATTTT. Translated, it gives CASSLRGGSSGNTIYF.